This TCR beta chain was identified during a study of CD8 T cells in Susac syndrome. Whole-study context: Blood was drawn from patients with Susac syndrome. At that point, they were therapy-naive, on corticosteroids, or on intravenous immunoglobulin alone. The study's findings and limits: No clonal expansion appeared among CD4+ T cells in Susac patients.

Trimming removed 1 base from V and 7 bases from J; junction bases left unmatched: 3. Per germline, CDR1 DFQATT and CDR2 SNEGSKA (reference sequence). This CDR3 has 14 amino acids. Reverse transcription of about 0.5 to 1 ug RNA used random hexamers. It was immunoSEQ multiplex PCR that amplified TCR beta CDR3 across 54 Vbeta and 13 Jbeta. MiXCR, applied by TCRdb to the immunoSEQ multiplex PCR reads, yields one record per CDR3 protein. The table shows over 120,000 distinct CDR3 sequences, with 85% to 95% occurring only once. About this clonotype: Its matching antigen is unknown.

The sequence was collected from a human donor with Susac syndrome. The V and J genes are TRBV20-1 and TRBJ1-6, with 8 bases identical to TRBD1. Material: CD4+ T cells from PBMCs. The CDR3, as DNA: TGCAGTGCTAGAGGACAGGGGTGGAATTCACCCCTCCACTTT. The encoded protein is CSARGQGWNSPLHF.